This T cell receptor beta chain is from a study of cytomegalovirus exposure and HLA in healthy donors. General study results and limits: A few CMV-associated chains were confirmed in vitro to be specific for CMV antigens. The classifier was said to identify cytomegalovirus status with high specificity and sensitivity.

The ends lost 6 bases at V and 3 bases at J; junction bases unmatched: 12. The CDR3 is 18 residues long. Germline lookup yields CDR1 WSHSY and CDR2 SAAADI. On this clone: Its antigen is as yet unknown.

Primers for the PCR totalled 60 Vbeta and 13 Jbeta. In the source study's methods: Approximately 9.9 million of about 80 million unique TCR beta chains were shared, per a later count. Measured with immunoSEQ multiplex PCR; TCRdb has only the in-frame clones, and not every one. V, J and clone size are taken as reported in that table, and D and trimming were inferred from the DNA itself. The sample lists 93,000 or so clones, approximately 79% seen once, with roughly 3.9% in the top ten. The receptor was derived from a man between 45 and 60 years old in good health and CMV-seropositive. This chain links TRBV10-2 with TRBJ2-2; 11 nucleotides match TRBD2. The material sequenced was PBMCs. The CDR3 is CASSSSLTSGADTGELFF. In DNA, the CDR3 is TGCGCCAGCAGCTCCTCATTGACTAGCGGGGCGGACACCGGGGAGCTGTTTTTT.